A selection of T cell receptor beta chains follows, all from one sample in a study of Tregs in tolerant kidney transplant recipients. Using immunoSEQ multiplex PCR, the repertoire was profiled, and TCRdb retains in-frame clones only, with some absent. Of 200,000 to 300,000 clones in the sample, 84% were seen once. The sequenced material came from CD4+ T cells from blood. Receptor source: a human donor in good health. Both conserved end residues are trimmed from each CDR3.

v_call	j_call	cdr3_aa
TRBV5-8	TRBJ1-4	ASSLGGLLNEKLF
TRBV4-2	TRBJ1-4	ASSQDGPIGGEKLF
TRBV12-2	TRBJ2-3	ASRLANTDTQY
TRBV9	TRBJ2-5	ASSKRGTGEETQY
TRBV12-5	TRBJ2-1	ASGFGDGYNEQF
TRBV6-6	TRBJ1-5	ASSYGGSNQPQH
TRBV29-1	TRBJ2-7	SVDSTSDYEQY
TRBV9	TRBJ1-1	ASSVAPMNTEAF
TRBV19	TRBJ2-3	ASSHRTSGRVDTQY
TRBV5-1	TRBJ1-1	ASSLERRDGEAF
TRBV10-3	TRBJ2-5	AISEDRVETQY
TRBV2	TRBJ1-4	ASTRSGGNEKLF
TRBV4-2	TRBJ2-5	ASSQEGSQEETQY
TRBV2	TRBJ1-6	ASSGYSASPLH